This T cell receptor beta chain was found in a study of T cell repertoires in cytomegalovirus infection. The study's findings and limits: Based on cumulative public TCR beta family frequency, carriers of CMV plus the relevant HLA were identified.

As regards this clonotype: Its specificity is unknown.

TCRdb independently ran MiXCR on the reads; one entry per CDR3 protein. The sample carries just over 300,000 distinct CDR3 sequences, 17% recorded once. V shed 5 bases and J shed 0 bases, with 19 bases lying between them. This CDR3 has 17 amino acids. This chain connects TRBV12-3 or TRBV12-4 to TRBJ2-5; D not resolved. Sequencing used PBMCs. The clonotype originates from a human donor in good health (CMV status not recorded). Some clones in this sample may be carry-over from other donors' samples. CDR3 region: CASSGPLQAMYQETQYF. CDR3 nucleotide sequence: TGTGCCAGCAGTGGCCCTCTTCAGGCGATGTACCAAGAGACCCAGTACTTC.